What follows are 11 T cell receptor beta chains derived from one specimen sequenced in a study of shared T cell receptors in the human thymus. Generated by immunoSEQ multiplex PCR, the TCRdb table keeps only in-frame clones and is missing some. The data contain 63,000 or so clones, more than 90% of them singletons. The sample consisted of thymocytes. All receptors come from a human donor.

The chain recombines TRBV6-1 with TRBJ1-1, with D tentatively TRBD1 (6 bases). V dropped 3 bases and J dropped 1 base, with 12 bases sitting between them. CDR3 size: 15 residues. Germline V lookup: CDR1 MNHNS, CDR2 SASEGT. The CDR3: CASSEDEQGNTEAFF. DNA for the CDR3: TGTGCCAGCAGTGAGGATGAACAGGGGAACACTGAAGCTTTCTTT.

V and J are TRBV4-1 and TRBJ1-2; TRBD1 is a possible D gene (5 bases). CDR3 size: 18 residues. The germline V and J ends were trimmed by 1 base and 5 bases, with 23 bases remaining between them. CDR1 and CDR2 (germline): MGHRA, YSYEKL. This CDR3 reads CASSQAPRESPSAYGYTF. CDR3 nucleotides: TGCGCCAGCAGCCAAGCCCCCAGGGAAAGCCCCTCAGCTTATGGCTACACCTTC.

V is TRBV4-1 and J is TRBJ2-6, with unresolved D. This CDR3 spans 16 amino acids. In germline, CDR1 is MGHRA, CDR2 YSYEKL. The germline V and J ends were trimmed by 0 bases and 4 bases, with 10 bases remaining between them. The DNA for the CDR3 is TGCGCCAGCAGCCAAGATTTAGGATTGGGGGCCAACGTCCTGACTTTC. This gives the protein CASSQDLGLGANVLTF.

The gene calls are TRBV18 and TRBJ1-2; unclear D gene. The V gene's germline CDR1 is KGHSH and CDR2 LQKENI. V was shortened by 3 bases and J by 4 bases, with 24 bases between the two germline ends. CDR3 length equals 18 residues. CDR3 sequence: CASSPGSFTGKRGYGYTF. The CDR3 bases are TGTGCCAGCTCACCTGGATCTTTCACCGGGAAAAGAGGCTATGGCTACACCTTC.

The V gene is TRBV4-2, the J gene TRBJ2-7; no firm D call. Germline CDR1 and CDR2: LGHNA and YNFKEQ. The V and J ends lost 0 bases and 1 base respectively, with 16 bases between them. The CDR3 runs 17 residues. The CDR3 here is CASSQEGFGLVSYEQYF. CDR3 coding DNA: TGTGCCAGCAGCCAAGAAGGTTTCGGTTTAGTTTCCTACGAGCAGTACTTC.

The chain employs TRBV4-3 and TRBJ2-7; 7 bases align to TRBD2. This CDR3 has 16 amino acids. Germline V gene sequence: CDR1 LGHNA, CDR2 YSLEER. V trimming: 0 bases; J trimming: 2 bases; junction bases outside the gene matches: 7. The CDR3 sequence: CASSQEGTMSAYEQYF. In DNA form, the CDR3 reads TGCGCCAGCAGCCAAGAGGGGACTATGTCCGCCTACGAGCAGTACTTC.

The chain is built from TRBV9 and TRBJ1-5, with 11 positions matching TRBD1. Germline V lookup: CDR1 SGDLS, CDR2 YYNGEE. CDR3 length: 16 residues. The ends lost 3 bases at V and 1 base at J; junction bases unmatched: 3. The CDR3 DNA reads TGTGCCAGCAGCGGCGGGACAGGGGGGAGCAATCAGCCCCAGCATTTT. Amino acids: CASSGGTGGSNQPQHF.

The chain couples TRBV4-2 to TRBJ2-5; a weak D match, TRBD2 (5 bases). Trimming took off 2 bases at V and 5 bases at J, with 18 bases between the two ends. Germline values: CDR1 LGHNA, CDR2 YNFKEQ. The CDR3 consists of 16 residues. CDR3 residues: CASSQPTAGSRETQYF. The CDR3 DNA reads TGTGCCAGCAGCCAACCTACTGCTGGGAGTCGGGAGACCCAGTACTTC.

This chain uses TRBV4-3 with TRBJ1-3; D might be TRBD1 (5 bases). The CDR3 is 14 residues long. In germline, CDR1 is LGHNA, CDR2 YSLEER. V dropped 4 bases and J dropped 2 bases, with 9 bases sitting between them. CDR3 sequence (DNA): TGCGCCAGCAGCCGGGCAGGGACTGGAAACACCATATATTTT. As protein: CASSRAGTGNTIYF.

The rearrangement uses TRBV19 and TRBJ2-6, with a weak D call TRBD1 (6 bases). The germline V and J ends were trimmed by 9 bases and 0 bases, with 12 bases remaining between them. This CDR3 is 15 amino acids long. The germline gives CDR1 LNHDA, CDR2 SQIVND (reference sequence). The CDR3 here is CASKQDSSGANVLTF. The CDR3 bases are TGTGCCAGCAAACAGGACAGCTCTGGGGCCAACGTCCTGACTTTC.

This clone was seen just once. The V gene is TRBV4-1, the J gene TRBJ2-3; 8 bases are a match to TRBD1. Germline CDR1 and CDR2: MGHRA and YSYEKL. V lost 1 base, J lost 2 bases, and 5 bases stayed unmatched. This CDR3 is 16 amino acids long. CDR3 bases: TGCGCCAGCAGCCAAGGGGGACAGGAAGACACAGATACGCAGTATTTT. As protein: CASSQGGQEDTDTQYF.